These 23 T cell receptor beta chains came from one sample sequenced in a study of OX40 agonist ivuxolimab in advanced cancers. Assay used: immunoSEQ multiplex PCR; TCRdb lists only in-frame clones, some missing. The table lists tens of thousands of clones, around 89% of them singletons. The specimen comprised CD4+ or CD8+ T cells sorted from blood, sampled in a trial of the OX40 agonist ivuxolimab. The receptors stem from an adult with an advanced solid tumor such as melanoma, head and neck, liver or kidney cancer.

This sequence joins TRBV6-1 and TRBJ2-5, with D possibly TRBD1 on 6 matching bases. The V end lost 0 bases, the J end lost 4 bases, and 6 bases lay between the germline ends. This CDR3 contains 13 residues. Germline V lookup: CDR1 MNHNS, CDR2 SASEGT. CDR3 DNA: TGTGCCAGCAGTGAAGCAGGGGGAGAGACCCAGTACTTC. It specifies CASSEAGGETQYF.

The V and J genes are TRBV5-1 and TRBJ2-1; 7 positions agree with TRBD2. V was clipped by 2 bases and J by 8 bases; unmatched bases: 10. CDR1 is SGHRS, CDR2 YFSETQ, per germline. The CDR3 runs 15 residues. The CDR3 loop is CASSFPGLPEDEQFF. The CDR3 DNA sequence: TGCGCCAGCAGCTTCCCGGGACTACCCGAGGATGAGCAGTTCTTC.

This rearrangement joins TRBV19 to TRBJ2-7, with TRBD1 matching over 9 bases. Unmatched junction bases numbered 4, after V lost 6 bases and J lost 4 bases. This CDR3 comprises 13 residues. Germline assignment: CDR1 LNHDA and CDR2 SQIVND (reference sequence). CDR3 nucleotide sequence: TGTGCCAGTAGCCTCGGGACAGGGTACGAGCAGTACTTC. Translation gives CASSLGTGYEQYF.

The chain combines TRBV25-1 with TRBJ2-1, with 7 bases identical to TRBD2. CDR3 length equals 14 residues. Germline CDR1 MGHDK, CDR2 SYGVNS. V shed 8 bases, J shed 7 bases, and the junction held 11 bases outside the gene matches. The CDR3 coding sequence is TGTGCCAGCTCGTGGGGCGGGAGAGGTAATGAGCAGTTCTTC. It translates to CASSWGGRGNEQFF. Supplemented by reference TRBV25-1 and TRBJ2-1, the full variable domain reads EADIYQTPRYLVIGTGKKITLECSQTMGHDKMYWYQQDPGMELHLIHYSYGVNSTEKGDLSSESTVSRIRTEHFPLTLESARPSHTSQYLCASSWGGRGNEQFFGPGTRLTVL.

This clone was found once. The chain carries TRBV4-1 and TRBJ1-2; D is possibly TRBD1 (5 bases). Trimming took 3 bases from V and 3 from J, leaving 8 bases between them. Germline V gives CDR1 MGHRA, CDR2 YSYEKL. This CDR3 is built from 13 residues. The CDR3 region has the DNA TGCGCCAGCAGCCAGACAGAGTACTATGGCTACACCTTC. Protein sequence: CASSQTEYYGYTF.

Only one count was recorded for this clone. The V and J genes are TRBV7-9 and TRBJ1-1; no clear D gene. V lost 3 bases, J lost 7 bases, and 9 bases lay in between. CDR1 and CDR2 (germline): SEHNR, FQNEAQ (reference sequence). The CDR3 loop spans 12 amino acids. The CDR3 sequence is CASSFGSSEAFF. Written as DNA, the CDR3 is TGTGCCAGCAGCTTCGGAAGCAGTGAAGCTTTCTTT. Full variable domain (missing parts from reference TRBV7-9 and TRBJ1-1): DTGVSQNPRHKITKRGQNVTFRCDPISEHNRLYWYRQTLGQGPEFLTYFQNEAQLEKSRLLSDRFSAERPKGSFSTLEIQRTEQGDSAMYLCASSFGSSEAFFGQGTRLTVV.

Notes on this clone: Other DNA sequences in this sample translate to the same CDR3. The chain recombines TRBV28 with TRBJ2-2, with D perhaps TRBD2 (6 bases). Trimming took off 6 bases at V and 0 bases at J, with 11 bases between the two ends. Germline CDR1 is MDHEN and CDR2 is SYDVKM. This CDR3 has 15 amino acids. The CDR3 region is CASSLGLPNTGELFF. The CDR3 region has the DNA TGTGCCAGCAGCCTGGGACTGCCGAACACCGGGGAGCTGTTTTTT.

V and J are TRBV6-6 and TRBJ1-3; D is unresolved. Germline V gene data show CDR1 as MNHNY and CDR2 as SVGAGI (reference sequence). Trimming pared 2 bases from V and 0 bases from J, leaving 5 bases between. This CDR3 is 14 amino acids long. As DNA, the CDR3 is TGTGCCAGCAGTTACGAAGGCTCTGGAAACACCATATATTTT. Protein sequence: CASSYEGSGNTIYF.

This chain uses TRBV7-9 with TRBJ2-5; 8 bases agree with TRBD2. Trimming cost V 2 bases and J 1 base; bases outside gene matches: 15. Per germline, CDR1 SEHNR and CDR2 FQNEAQ (reference sequence). This CDR3 is built from 19 residues. CDR3 residues: CASSLSTWSGGRSQETQYF. The DNA of the CDR3 is TGTGCCAGCAGCTTATCTACATGGTCGGGCGGGAGGAGCCAAGAGACCCAGTACTTC.

The chain uses TRBV5-4 and TRBJ2-4; 8 bases map to TRBD2. Germline trimming cut 3 bases from V and 7 bases from J; bases unmatched to any gene: 6. The CDR3 consists of 14 residues. Germline values: CDR1 SGHNT, CDR2 YYREEE (reference sequence). In nucleotides, the CDR3 is TGTGCCAGCAGCTCGAGCGGGAGTACTAACATTCAGTACTTC. It yields the protein CASSSSGSTNIQYF.

This chain uses TRBV6-1 with TRBJ2-5; the D gene is possibly TRBD2 (6 bases). CDR1 is MNHNS and CDR2 is SASEGT in the germline V gene. Trimming removed 10 bases at V and 5 bases at J, with 17 bases between. This CDR3 contains 13 residues. The CDR3 DNA reads TGTGCCATCTTCTTACTAGCTGGGGAGACCCAGTACTTC. Its protein is CAIFLLAGETQYF.

The rearrangement uses TRBV5-1 and TRBJ2-1; maybe TRBD1 (5 bases). V was pared by 0 bases and J by 14 bases, with 12 bases between. This CDR3 has 12 residues. The germline V gene has CDR1 SGHRS and CDR2 YFSETQ. DNA for the CDR3: TGCGCCAGCAGCTTGGGGGGCGACAAGGAGTTCTTC. This translates into CASSLGGDKEFF.

The J gene is TRBJ2-1, the V gene TRBV10-1, with 7 bases identical to TRBD1. Looked up from germline, CDR1 is WNHNN and CDR2 is SYGVQD (reference sequence). The CDR3 extends over 15 amino acids. The V and J ends lost 3 bases and 7 bases, in that order; junction bases with no gene match: 9. The chain's CDR3 is CASSELGQSTNEQFF. CDR3 sequence (DNA): TGCGCCAGCAGTGAATTGGGACAGTCTACAAATGAGCAGTTCTTC.

The chain uses TRBV5-5 and TRBJ2-7, with a tentative D call TRBD2 (5 bases). Germline V gene data show CDR1 as SGHKS and CDR2 as YYEKEE (reference sequence). The CDR3 is 14 amino acids. The germline V and J ends were trimmed by 1 base and 5 bases, with 13 bases remaining between them. In DNA, the CDR3 is TGTGCCAGCAGCTTGCGGGGTTACTTCGACGAGCAGTACTTC. Its translation: CASSLRGYFDEQYF.

V gene TRBV6-5 combines with J gene TRBJ1-1; D unclear. This CDR3 region has 13 residues. Between the trimmed V and J ends, which lost 8 bases and 3 bases, there was a span of 13 bases. Looked up from germline, CDR1 is MNHEY and CDR2 is SVGAGI. Here the CDR3 DNA reads TGTGCCAGCCTTAAACGTAAGGACACTGAAGCTTTCTTT. Translated, it gives CASLKRKDTEAFF.

The rearrangement links TRBV2 to TRBJ2-7; perhaps TRBD1 as D (6 bases). This CDR3 comprises 15 residues. Trimming pared 3 bases from V and 5 bases from J, leaving 17 bases between. Per germline, CDR1 SNHLY and CDR2 FYNNEI. The CDR3 loop is CASSDPGQGLDEQYF. CDR3 coding DNA: TGTGCCAGCAGTGACCCGGGCCAGGGGTTGGACGAGCAGTACTTC.

This clone occurred once. V and J are TRBV25-1 and TRBJ2-1; either TRBD1 or TRBD2 may supply D (5 bases each). CDR3 length equals 15 residues. Per germline, CDR1 MGHDK and CDR2 SYGVNS. The V and J ends lost 4 bases and 2 bases respectively, with 12 bases between them. The CDR3 nucleotides read TGTGCCAGCAGTGGAGGGGTTCTAACCTACAATGAGCAGTTCTTC. Amino acids: CASSGGVLTYNEQFF. The variable domain in full, completed from reference TRBV25-1 and TRBJ2-1, reads EADIYQTPRYLVIGTGKKITLECSQTMGHDKMYWYQQDPGMELHLIHYSYGVNSTEKGDLSSESTVSRIRTEHFPLTLESARPSHTSQYLCASSGGVLTYNEQFFGPGTRLTVL.

The V gene is TRBV7-9, the J gene TRBJ2-1; TRBD2 agrees at 11 bases. In germline, CDR1 is SEHNR, CDR2 FQNEAQ (reference sequence). The junction had 11 bases not matched to a gene; V was cut back by 8 bases and J by 8 bases. The CDR3 runs 15 residues. DNA for the CDR3: TGTGCCAGCCGAGCGACTAGCGGGGTGAGTTATGAGCAGTTCTTC. This codes for CASRATSGVSYEQFF.

This clone has only one observation. J is TRBJ2-7 and V is TRBV30; perhaps TRBD1 as D (6 bases). Germline V gene sequence: CDR1 GTSNPN, CDR2 SVGIG (reference sequence). V dropped 2 bases and J dropped 1 base, with 6 bases sitting between them. The CDR3 contains 12 residues. CDR3 region: CAWSTGSYEQYF. The CDR3 DNA reads TGTGCCTGGAGTACAGGGTCCTACGAGCAGTACTTC.

V usage is TRBV29-1 and J usage is TRBJ1-5; D remains ambiguous. Germline CDR1 reads SQVTM; CDR2 reads ANQGSEA. The CDR3 contains 13 residues. The V end lost 4 bases, the J end lost 0 bases, and 7 bases lay between the germline ends. The CDR3 region is CSVGGNSNQPQHF. The DNA of the CDR3 is TGCAGCGTTGGGGGAAATAGCAATCAGCCCCAGCATTTT.

V usage is TRBV29-1 and J usage is TRBJ1-2, with a tentative D call TRBD1 (6 bases). Germline V gene data show CDR1 as SQVTM and CDR2 as ANQGSEA. V was cut by 6 bases and J by 3 bases, with 14 bases left in between. CDR3 length: 13 amino acids. Here the CDR3 reads CSVRRTADYGYTF. In nucleotides, the CDR3 is TGCAGCGTGCGCAGGACAGCCGACTATGGCTACACCTTC. The entire variable domain, with the rest obtained from reference TRBV29-1 and TRBJ1-2, is as follows: SAVISQKPSRDICQRGTSLTIQCQVDSQVTMMFWYRQQPGQSLTLIATANQGSEATYESGFVIDKFPISRPNLTFSTLTVSNMSPEDSSIYLCSVRRTADYGYTFGSGTRLTVV.

The CDR3 region has the DNA TGTGCCAGCAGTTTCCTCGGCCGGGGCACAGATACGCAGTATTTT. This codes for CASSFLGRGTDTQYF. This rearrangement joins TRBV28 to TRBJ2-3, with D unclear. In germline, CDR1 is MDHEN, CDR2 SYDVKM. Trimming left V 3 bases short and J 1 base short, with 11 bases between. The CDR3 runs to 15 residues.

This chain's CDR3 is CASRTGTAQYEQYF. The CDR3 bases are TGTGCCAGCAGGACCGGGACAGCCCAGTACGAGCAGTACTTC. V and J are TRBV6-6 and TRBJ2-7; 7 positions agree with TRBD1. Germline CDR1 is MNHNY and CDR2 is SVGAGI (reference sequence). V trimming: 6 bases; J trimming: 4 bases; junction bases outside the gene matches: 9. The CDR3 is made up of 14 amino acids.